The 19 T cell receptor beta chains listed next were all sequenced from one sample in a study of blood T cell repertoires in COVID-19. Clones were sequenced by immunoSEQ multiplex PCR, and TCRdb holds only the in-frame ones, with some missing. Altogether 490,000 or so clones are present, around nine tenths being singletons, with the ten largest covering less than 2%. Sequences were obtained from PBMCs or T cells enriched from blood (not recorded which). The receptors were sampled from a woman aged 40 to 50 who had recovered from COVID-19.

This chain links TRBV6-1 with TRBJ1-5; 8 nucleotides agree with TRBD1. CDR1 is MNHNS, CDR2 SASEGT, per germline. Unmatched junction bases numbered 7, after V lost 3 bases and J lost 0 bases. The CDR3 has 17 residues. In nucleotides, the CDR3 is TGTGCCAGCAGTGAGAGAGGGACAGGCGATAGCAATCAGCCCCAGCATTTT. It is translated as CASSERGTGDSNQPQHF.

V is TRBV4-3 and J is TRBJ1-6; D unclear. Germline V gene data show CDR1 as LGHNA and CDR2 as YSLEER. This CDR3 has 14 residues. V gave up 4 bases and J gave up 7 bases, with 11 bases separating them. CDR3 loop: CASSLTGSNSPLHF. CDR3 in DNA: TGCGCCAGCAGCCTCACGGGTAGCAATTCACCCCTCCACTTT.

This clone was found once. The J gene is TRBJ2-7, the V gene TRBV4-1, with 8 bases matching TRBD2. The V gene end was trimmed by 4 bases and the J gene end by 7 bases; junction bases not matched to a gene: 12. Germline values: CDR1 MGHRA, CDR2 YSYEKL. CDR3 size: 15 residues. CDR3 in amino acids: CASSRGIAGSREQYF. The CDR3 nucleotides read TGCGCCAGCAGCCGCGGAATAGCGGGATCGAGGGAGCAGTACTTC.

This rearrangement joins TRBV19 to TRBJ1-1; weak D call: TRBD1 (5 bases). The CDR3 loop spans 14 amino acids. The germline CDR1 and CDR2 sequences are LNHDA and SQIVND (reference sequence). Trimming stripped 5 bases from V and 1 base from J, with 11 bases between. In DNA, the CDR3 is TGTGCCAGTAGTTATGGGGCAGGGAACACTGAAGCTTTCTTT. This encodes CASSYGAGNTEAFF.

The V call is TRBV11-2, the J call TRBJ1-2; no definite D call. Trimming took 5 bases from V and 3 from J, leaving 7 bases between them. The germline gives CDR1 SGHAT, CDR2 FQNNGV. This CDR3 spans 12 amino acids. The CDR3 bases are TGTGCCAGCAGCCGAACGGACTATGGCTACACCTTC. Its protein product is CASSRTDYGYTF.

CDR3 DNA sequence: TGTGCCAACACAGGGCCCTTGAACACTGAAGCTTTCTTT. This encodes CANTGPLNTEAFF. This sequence joins TRBV7-2 and TRBJ1-1, with TRBD1 as a possible D gene (6 bases). This CDR3 spans 13 amino acids. Trimming took off 10 bases at V and 0 bases at J, with 12 bases between the two ends. Germline assignment: CDR1 SGHTA and CDR2 FQGNSA.

This rearrangement joins TRBV15 to TRBJ2-7; possible D gene TRBD2, 6 bases. The CDR3 has 16 residues. The germline V and J ends were trimmed by 1 base and 4 bases, with 17 bases remaining between them. Germline V lookup: CDR1 LNHNV, CDR2 YYDKDF (reference sequence). CDR3 nucleotide sequence: TGTGCCACCAGCAGAGGGGCCGGGAGAGAGTCTTACGAGCAGTACTTC. This codes for CATSRGAGRESYEQYF.

The J gene is TRBJ2-5, the V gene TRBV6-2 or TRBV6-3; TRBD1 is a possible D gene (6 bases). V was clipped by 4 bases and J by 3 bases, with 15 bases between them. CDR1 and CDR2 from the germline V gene are MNHEY and SVGEGT. This CDR3 spans 15 amino acids. In DNA form, the CDR3 reads TGTGCCAGCAGTTCCACCACAGGGAGCGAAGAGACCCAGTACTTC. It is translated as CASSSTTGSEETQYF.

This chain uses TRBV7-2 with TRBJ1-4; 8 bases map to TRBD1. J was trimmed by 6 bases and V by 5 bases; bases with no gene match: 14. The CDR3 has 17 residues. Per the germline V gene, CDR1 is SGHTA and CDR2 is FQGNSA. Written as DNA, the CDR3 is TGTGCCAGCAGCCTTGGGGTTCGGTCGACAGGGGATGAAAAACTGTTTTTT. It translates to CASSLGVRSTGDEKLFF.

The chain has TRBV5-4 and TRBJ1-2; no firm D call. The CDR3 contains 15 residues. With 0 bases removed from V and 4 bases from J, the gap between germline ends came to 13 bases. Germline lookup yields CDR1 SGHNT and CDR2 YYREEE (reference sequence). The CDR3 is CASSLGLRESYGYTF. Written as DNA, the CDR3 is TGTGCCAGCAGCTTGGGTTTGAGGGAGAGCTATGGCTACACCTTC.

The DNA for the CDR3 is TGTGCCAGCAGCGTCCAGGGGGCTAGCGGGATACCATTCCCCACAGATACGCAGTATTTT. Its protein is CASSVQGASGIPFPTDTQYF. This chain joins TRBV9 and TRBJ2-3; possibly TRBD2 for D (9 bases). Per germline, CDR1 SGDLS and CDR2 YYNGEE. Trimming shortened V by 2 bases and J by 2 bases, and 27 bases separated the two germline ends. CDR3 length equals 20 residues.

The chain joins TRBV7-8 to TRBJ2-1; TRBD2 might be the D (5 bases). The germline V gene has CDR1 SGHVS and CDR2 FQNEAQ. Deletions cut 5 bases from V and 0 bases from J, with 11 bases between. The CDR3 loop spans 15 amino acids. CDR3 loop: CASSPDWNSYNEQFF. CDR3 sequence (DNA): TGTGCCAGCAGCCCGGACTGGAACTCCTACAATGAGCAGTTCTTC.

A word on this clone: One end of the junction fails to match germline, which may point to a read error. This chain joins TRBV2 and TRBJ1-3; D is ambiguous. Germline-derived CDR1 and CDR2 are SNHLY and FYNNEI. CDR3 length: 14 residues. CDR3 sequence reads: CASRRESSGNTIYF. The CDR3 coding sequence is TGTGCGAGCAGGAGAGAGAGCTCTGGAAACACCATATATTTT.

This clone was counted only a few times. The chain joins TRBV5-4 to TRBJ2-5; 11 bases line up with TRBD2. Germline V gene sequence: CDR1 SGHNT, CDR2 YYREEE (reference sequence). After removal of 4 bases from V and 5 bases from J, the junction contained 10 bases not matched to a gene. The CDR3 spans 16 residues. CDR3 in DNA: TGTGCCAGCAGCATAAGGCTAGCGGGAGGATTGGAGACCCAGTACTTC. Its protein is CASSIRLAGGLETQYF.

The chain employs TRBV4-2 and TRBJ2-3, with 7 bases matching TRBD2. From germline, CDR1 is LGHNA and CDR2 YNFKEQ. J lost 0 bases, V lost 3 bases, and 6 bases had no gene match. The length of the CDR3 is 16 residues. The CDR3 nucleotides read TGTGCCAGCAGCCACCGGGACTATCCTAGCACAGATACGCAGTATTTT. It codes for CASSHRDYPSTDTQYF.

The rearrangement uses TRBV4-2 and TRBJ2-5; 7 bases agree with TRBD2. V shed 4 bases and J 5 bases; nucleotides not matched to a gene: 4. CDR3 length: 13 residues. CDR1 is LGHNA, CDR2 YNFKEQ, per germline. For the CDR3, the DNA is TGTGCCAGCAGCCGGGGGGGTCGGGAGACCCAGTACTTC. The encoded protein is CASSRGGRETQYF.

This chain links TRBV12-5 with TRBJ1-3, with TRBD1 matching over 8 bases. Germline V gene lookup returns CDR1 LGHNT and CDR2 FRNRAP. This CDR3 has 16 amino acids. The V segment lost 5 bases and the J segment 0 bases; nucleotides outside the gene matches: 6. Written as DNA, the CDR3 is TGTGCTAGTGGTCGCTACGGACAGGGCTCTGGAAACACCATATATTTT. It codes for CASGRYGQGSGNTIYF.

The V gene is TRBV2, the J gene TRBJ1-6, with 9 bases lining up with TRBD1. The junction had 6 bases not matched to a gene; V was cut back by 7 bases and J by 5 bases. Germline assignment: CDR1 SNHLY and CDR2 FYNNEI. This CDR3 has 15 residues. The CDR3 protein is CASKRDRVDNSPLHF. In nucleotides, the CDR3 is TGTGCCAGCAAACGGGACAGGGTGGATAATTCACCCCTCCACTTT.

The rearrangement uses TRBV4-1 and TRBJ2-2; TRBD2 aligns across 10 bases. V was clipped by 0 bases and J by 3 bases; unmatched bases: 1. The germline V gene has CDR1 MGHRA and CDR2 YSYEKL. CDR3 size: 16 residues. CDR3 protein: CASSQELAGYTGELFF. The CDR3 DNA is TGCGCCAGCAGCCAAGAACTAGCGGGGTACACCGGGGAGCTGTTTTTT.